This TCR beta chain was obtained from a study of graft-versus-host responses after intestinal transplantation. On the study more broadly: Anti-thymocyte globulin induction, then tacrolimus and steroids for two to four years, went to all recipients.

Some clones are missing from TCRdb's copy, which holds only in-frame ones; the method was immunoSEQ multiplex PCR. Of approximately 85,000 clones listed, 80% to 95% are singletons. On this clone: The target antigen is unknown.

Study-wide points: Recipient bone marrow held GvH clones, some seen earlier in ileum or blood.

CDR3 length: 16 amino acids. J was trimmed by 2 bases and V by 5 bases; bases with no gene match: 10. Germline V CDR1 and CDR2: SGHVS, FNYEAQ. The sequence derives from a human donor who was the organ donor for an intestinal transplant. The rearrangement uses TRBV7-6 and TRBJ2-7, with 9 nucleotides matching TRBD1. Here the sequenced sample was unstimulated CD8+ T cells sorted from spleen or lymph node cells, taken before transplant. The CDR3 reads CASSQYGTGLAYEQYF. In DNA form, the CDR3 reads TGTGCCAGCAGCCAGTACGGGACAGGGTTGGCCTACGAGCAGTACTTC.